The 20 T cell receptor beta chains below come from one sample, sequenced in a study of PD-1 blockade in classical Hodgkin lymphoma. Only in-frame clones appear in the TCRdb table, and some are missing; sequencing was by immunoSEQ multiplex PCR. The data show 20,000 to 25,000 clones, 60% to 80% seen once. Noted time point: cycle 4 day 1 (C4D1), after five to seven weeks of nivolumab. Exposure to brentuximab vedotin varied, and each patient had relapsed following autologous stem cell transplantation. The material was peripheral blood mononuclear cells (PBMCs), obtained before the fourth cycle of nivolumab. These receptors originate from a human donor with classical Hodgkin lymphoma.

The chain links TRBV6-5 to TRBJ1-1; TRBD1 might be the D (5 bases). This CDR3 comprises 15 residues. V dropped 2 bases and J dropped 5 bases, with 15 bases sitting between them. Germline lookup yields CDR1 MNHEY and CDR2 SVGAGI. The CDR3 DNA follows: TGTGCCAGCAGTTACCGGGGGGTGGGGTTTACTGAAGCTTTCTTT. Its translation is CASSYRGVGFTEAFF.

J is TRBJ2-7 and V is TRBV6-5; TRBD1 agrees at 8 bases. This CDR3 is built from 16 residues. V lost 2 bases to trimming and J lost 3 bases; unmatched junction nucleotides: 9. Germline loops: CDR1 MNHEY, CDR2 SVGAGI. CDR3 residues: CASSYGSGGYNYEQYF. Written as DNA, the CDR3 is TGTGCCAGCAGTTACGGGTCAGGGGGCTACAACTACGAGCAGTACTTC.

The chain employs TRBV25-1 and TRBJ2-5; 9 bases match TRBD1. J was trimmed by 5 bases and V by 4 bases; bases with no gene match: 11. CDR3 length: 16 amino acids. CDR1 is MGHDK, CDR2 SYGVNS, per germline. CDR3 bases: TGTGCCAGCAGTGCCCGCCGGGACAGGGTTGTTGAGACCCAGTACTTC. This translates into CASSARRDRVVETQYF.

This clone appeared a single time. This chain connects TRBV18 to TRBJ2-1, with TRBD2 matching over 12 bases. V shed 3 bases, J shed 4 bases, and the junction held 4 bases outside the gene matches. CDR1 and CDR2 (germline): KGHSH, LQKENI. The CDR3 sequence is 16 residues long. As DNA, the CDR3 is TGTGCCAGCTCACCCGCAGGACTAGCGGGGTACAATGAGCAGTTCTTC. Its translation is CASSPAGLAGYNEQFF.

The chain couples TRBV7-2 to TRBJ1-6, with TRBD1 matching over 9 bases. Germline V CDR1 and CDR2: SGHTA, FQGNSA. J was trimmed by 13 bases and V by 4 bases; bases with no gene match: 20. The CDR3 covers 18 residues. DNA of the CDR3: TGTGCCAGCAGCTACTTTGGGACAGGGAGTGGTATGGGTTCGCCCCTCCACTTT. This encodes CASSYFGTGSGMGSPLHF.

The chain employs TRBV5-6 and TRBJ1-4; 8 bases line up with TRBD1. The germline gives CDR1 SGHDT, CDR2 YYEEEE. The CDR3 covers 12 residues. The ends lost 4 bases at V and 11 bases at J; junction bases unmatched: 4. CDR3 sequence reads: CASSDWTGKLFF. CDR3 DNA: TGTGCCAGCAGCGACTGGACAGGGAAACTGTTTTTT.

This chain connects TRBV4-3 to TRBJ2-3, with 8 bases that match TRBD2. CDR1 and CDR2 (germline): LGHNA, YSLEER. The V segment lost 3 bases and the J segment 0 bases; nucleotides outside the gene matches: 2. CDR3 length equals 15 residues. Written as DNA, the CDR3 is TGCGCCAGCAGCCAGCGGGGGGAAAGCACAGATACGCAGTATTTT. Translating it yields CASSQRGESTDTQYF.

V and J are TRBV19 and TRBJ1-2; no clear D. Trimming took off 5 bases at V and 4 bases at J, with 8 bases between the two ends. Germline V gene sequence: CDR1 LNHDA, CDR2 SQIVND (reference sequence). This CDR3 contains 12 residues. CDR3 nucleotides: TGTGCCAGTAGTCCCACCGGCTATGGCTACACCTTC. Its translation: CASSPTGYGYTF.

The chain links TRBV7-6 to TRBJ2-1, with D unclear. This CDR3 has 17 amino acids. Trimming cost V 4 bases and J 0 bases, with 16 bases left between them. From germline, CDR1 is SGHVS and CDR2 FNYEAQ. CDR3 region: CASSSGHITSSYNEQFF. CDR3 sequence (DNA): TGTGCCAGCAGCTCGGGCCACATAACGAGCTCCTACAATGAGCAGTTCTTC.

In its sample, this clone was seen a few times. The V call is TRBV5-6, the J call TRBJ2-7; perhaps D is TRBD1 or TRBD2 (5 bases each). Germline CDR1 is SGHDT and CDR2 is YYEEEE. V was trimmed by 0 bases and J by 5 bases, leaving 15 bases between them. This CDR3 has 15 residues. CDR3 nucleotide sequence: TGTGCCAGCAGCTTGGGAGGGGACCCCTCGGACGAGCAGTACTTC. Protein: CASSLGGDPSDEQYF. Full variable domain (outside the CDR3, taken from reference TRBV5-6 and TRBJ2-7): DAGVTQSPTHLIKTRGQQVTLRCSPKSGHDTVSWYQQALGQGPQFIFQYYEEEERQRGNFPDRFSGHQFPNYSSELNVNALLLGDSALYLCASSLGGDPSDEQYFGPGTRLTVT.

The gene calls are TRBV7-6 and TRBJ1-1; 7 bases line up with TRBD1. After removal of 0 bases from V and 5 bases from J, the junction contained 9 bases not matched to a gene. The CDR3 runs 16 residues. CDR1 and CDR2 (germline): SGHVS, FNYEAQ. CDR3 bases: TGTGCCAGCAGCTTAGCTCCCCAGGGGGGAGGAACTGAAGCTTTCTTT. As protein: CASSLAPQGGGTEAFF.

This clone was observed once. The CDR3 bases are TGTGCCAGCTCATCGGGGACAGGGTCGGACGAGCAGTACTTC. Amino acids: CASSSGTGSDEQYF. V gene TRBV18 combines with J gene TRBJ2-7, with 9 bases lining up with TRBD1. The CDR3 spans 14 residues. Trimming cost V 5 bases and J 5 bases; bases outside gene matches: 7. Germline V gene lookup returns CDR1 KGHSH and CDR2 LQKENI.

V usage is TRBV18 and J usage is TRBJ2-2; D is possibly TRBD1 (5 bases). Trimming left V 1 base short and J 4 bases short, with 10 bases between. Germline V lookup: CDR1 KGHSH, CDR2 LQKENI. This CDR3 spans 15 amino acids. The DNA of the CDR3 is TGTGCCAGCTCACCACAACAGGACGGCACCGGGGAGCTGTTTTTT. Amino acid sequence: CASSPQQDGTGELFF.

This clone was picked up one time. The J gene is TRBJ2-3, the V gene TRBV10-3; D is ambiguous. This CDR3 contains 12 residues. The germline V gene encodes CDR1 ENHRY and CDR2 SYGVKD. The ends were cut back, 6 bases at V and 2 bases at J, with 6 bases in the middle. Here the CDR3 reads CAIRNLTDTQYF. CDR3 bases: TGTGCCATCAGAAACCTCACAGATACGCAGTATTTT.

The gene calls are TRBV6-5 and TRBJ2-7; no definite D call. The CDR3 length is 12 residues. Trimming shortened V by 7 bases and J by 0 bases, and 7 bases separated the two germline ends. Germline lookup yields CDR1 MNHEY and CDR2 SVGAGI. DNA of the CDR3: TGTGCCAGCAAAACGAGCTCCTACGAGCAGTACTTC. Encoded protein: CASKTSSYEQYF.

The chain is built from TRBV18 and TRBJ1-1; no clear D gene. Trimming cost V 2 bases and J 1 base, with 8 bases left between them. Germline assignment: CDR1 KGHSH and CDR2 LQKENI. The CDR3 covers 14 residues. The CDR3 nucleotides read TGTGCCAGCTCACCAAAGGACCAGAACACTGAAGCTTTCTTT. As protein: CASSPKDQNTEAFF.

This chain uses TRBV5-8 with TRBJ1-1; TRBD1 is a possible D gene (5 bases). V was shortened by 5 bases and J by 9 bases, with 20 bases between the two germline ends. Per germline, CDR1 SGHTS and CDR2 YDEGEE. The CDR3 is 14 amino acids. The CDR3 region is CASSRDGPNSQAFF. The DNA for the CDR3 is TGTGCCAGCAGTCGGGACGGCCCCAATTCCCAAGCTTTCTTT. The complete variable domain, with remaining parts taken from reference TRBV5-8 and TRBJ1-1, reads EAGVTQSPTHLIKTRGQQATLRCSPISGHTSVYWYQQALGLGLQFLLWYDEGEERNRGNFPPRFSGRQFPNYSSELNVNALELEDSALYLCASSRDGPNSQAFFGQGTRLTVV.

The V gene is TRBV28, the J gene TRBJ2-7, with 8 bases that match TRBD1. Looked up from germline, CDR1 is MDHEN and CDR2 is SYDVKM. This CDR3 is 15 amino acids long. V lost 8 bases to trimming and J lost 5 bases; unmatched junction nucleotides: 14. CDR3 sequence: CASSGTGLQHDEQYF. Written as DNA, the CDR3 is TGTGCCAGCTCTGGGACAGGTCTCCAACATGACGAGCAGTACTTC.

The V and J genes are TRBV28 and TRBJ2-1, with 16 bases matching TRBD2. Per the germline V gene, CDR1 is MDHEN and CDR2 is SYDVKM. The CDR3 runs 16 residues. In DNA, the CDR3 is TGTGGTACGGGACTAGCGGGAGGGCCCTCCTACAATGAGCAGTTCTTC. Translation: CGTGLAGGPSYNEQFF.

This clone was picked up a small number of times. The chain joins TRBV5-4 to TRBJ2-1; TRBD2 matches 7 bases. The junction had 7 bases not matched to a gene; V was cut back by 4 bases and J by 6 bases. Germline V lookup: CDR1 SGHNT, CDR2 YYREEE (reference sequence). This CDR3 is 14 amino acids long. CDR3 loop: CASSPTSRGNEQFF. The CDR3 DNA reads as TGTGCCAGCAGCCCGACTAGCCGGGGCAATGAGCAGTTCTTC.